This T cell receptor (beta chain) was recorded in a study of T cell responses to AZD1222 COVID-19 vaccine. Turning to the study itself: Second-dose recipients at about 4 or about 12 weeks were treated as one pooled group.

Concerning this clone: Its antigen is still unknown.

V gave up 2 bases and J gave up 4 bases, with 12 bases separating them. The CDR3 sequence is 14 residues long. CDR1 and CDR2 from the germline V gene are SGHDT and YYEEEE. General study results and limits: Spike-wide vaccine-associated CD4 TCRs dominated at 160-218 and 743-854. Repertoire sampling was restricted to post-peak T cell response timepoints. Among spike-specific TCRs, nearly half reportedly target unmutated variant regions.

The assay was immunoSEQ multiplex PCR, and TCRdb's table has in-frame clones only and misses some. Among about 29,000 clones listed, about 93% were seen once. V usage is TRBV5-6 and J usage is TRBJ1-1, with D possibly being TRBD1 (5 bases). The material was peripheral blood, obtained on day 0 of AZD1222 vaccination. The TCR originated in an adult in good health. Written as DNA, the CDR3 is TGTGCCAGCAGCTTAGACGGGGGAGGCACTGAAGCTTTCTTT. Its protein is CASSLDGGGTEAFF.